The clone carrying this T cell receptor (beta chain) has a count of ten or more. These data come from a study of blood T cell repertoires in COVID-19. Study-level information: The samples span acute and convalescent COVID-19 from the United States, Italy and Spain.

In the authors' methods: The authors estimated nucleated cell counts from reference gene primer amplification. The assay was immunoSEQ multiplex PCR, and TCRdb's table has in-frame clones only and misses some. The V and J calls and clone size come from that table; D and trimming were worked out from the DNA. Of approximately 150,000 clones listed, approximately 81% are singletons. The CDR3 is 14 residues long. Germline lookup yields CDR1 LNHNV and CDR2 YYDKDF (reference sequence). V was pared by 0 bases and J by 0 bases, with 6 bases between. Sample: peripheral blood. The clonotype originates from a human donor in a cohort sampled during active COVID-19. V and J are TRBV15 and TRBJ2-7; D unresolved. The CDR3 loop is CATSREPGSYEQYF. The CDR3 region has the DNA TGTGCCACCAGCAGAGAGCCAGGCTCCTACGAGCAGTACTTC.